The following is a TCR beta chain sequence with its context. What it binds is not known. The sample is drawn from a study of T cell clonotyping in hematopoietic cell transplantation. Study-level results: Broader posttransplant TCR repertoire diversity was predicted by graft donor and pretransplant recipient Inverse Simpson Index values. Pathologically expanded recipient clonotypes increased progressively from day 30 to day 180 as diversity fell. No sorting was done, leaving CD4 and CD8 contributions mixed.

Recipients were bled about 28 days pretransplant and at posttransplant days 30, 100, 180. Data came from immunoSEQ multiplex PCR; TCRdb stores just in-frame clones and leaves some out. This sample has around 12,000 clones, with roughly 80% found just once. The TCR comes from a female patient in her 40s who had an allogeneic stem cell transplant from a related donor, so T cells may come from the graft donor. Some clones in this sample may be carry-over from other donors' samples. The material sequenced was PBMCs, taken 100 days after allogeneic stem cell transplant.

CDR3 DNA sequence: TGTGCCAGCAGCCTCTACTCCGGGACAGGGGATGAAAAACTGTTTTTT. Residues: CASSLYSGTGDEKLFF. V usage is TRBV4-2 and J usage is TRBJ1-4; 10 bases align to TRBD1. V dropped 4 bases and J dropped 6; count of bases not matched to a gene: 8. The germline gives CDR1 LGHNA, CDR2 YNFKEQ. The CDR3 covers 16 residues.